These 30 T cell receptor beta chains were all obtained from the same sample, sequenced in a study of high-grade serous ovarian cancer treatment subgroups. Sequencing used immunoSEQ multiplex PCR; TCRdb keeps in-frame clones, though not all of them. The table has 35,000 to 45,000 clones, approximately 81% seen once. Tumor samples were obtained before definitive surgery or chemotherapy. Sequenced sample: tumor tissue. The source is a human donor with high-grade serous ovarian cancer.

J is TRBJ1-5 and V is TRBV4-1, with D unclear. Trimming left V 4 bases short and J 3 bases short, with 13 bases between. The germline gives CDR1 MGHRA, CDR2 YSYEKL. This CDR3 is built from 15 residues. For the CDR3, the DNA is TGCGCCAGCAGCCCCCAGGACTTTGTCAATCAGCCCCAGCATTTT. The encoded protein is CASSPQDFVNQPQHF.

The chain couples TRBV7-2 to TRBJ2-2; D tentatively fits TRBD1 or TRBD2 (5 bases each). Germline loops: CDR1 SGHTA, CDR2 FQGNSA. V was shortened by 4 bases and J by 1 base, with 10 bases between the two germline ends. The CDR3 runs to 15 residues. Here the CDR3 DNA reads TGTGCCAGCAGCTCGGGACCGCTGAACACCGGGGAGCTGTTTTTT. Translated: CASSSGPLNTGELFF.

This clone was observed a single time. J is TRBJ1-1 and V is TRBV2, with D hard to call. The ends were cut back, 6 bases at V and 0 bases at J, with 5 bases in the middle. In germline, CDR1 is SNHLY, CDR2 FYNNEI. The CDR3 consists of 12 residues. The CDR3, as DNA: TGTGCCAGCAGCCTCTTGAACACTGAAGCTTTCTTT. Protein: CASSLLNTEAFF.

V is TRBV9 and J is TRBJ2-2; D gene uncertain. The CDR3 is 14 residues long. With 1 base removed from V and 1 base from J, the gap between germline ends came to 5 bases. Germline-derived CDR1 and CDR2 are SGDLS and YYNGEE. The CDR3 DNA reads TGTGCCAGCAGCGTAATAGGGAACACCGGGGAGCTGTTTTTT. Its translation: CASSVIGNTGELFF.

The chain recombines TRBV7-9 with TRBJ2-5, with 11 bases lining up with TRBD1. Germline V gene sequence: CDR1 SEHNR, CDR2 FQNEAQ (reference sequence). The J segment lost 4 bases and the V segment lost 7 bases, leaving 14 bases of the junction unmatched. The CDR3 sequence is 17 residues long. The CDR3 region is CASTSVWGQGVRETQYF. CDR3 sequence (DNA): TGTGCCAGCACCTCCGTTTGGGGACAGGGGGTTCGAGAGACCCAGTACTTC.

This chain uses TRBV7-9 with TRBJ1-1; D remains ambiguous. The CDR3 totals 15 residues. V gave up 3 bases and J gave up 8 bases, with 19 bases separating them. Per the germline V gene, CDR1 is SEHNR and CDR2 is FQNEAQ (reference sequence). CDR3 loop: CASSFSIGGPQEAFF. In DNA, the CDR3 is TGTGCCAGCAGCTTTTCAATAGGAGGCCCGCAAGAAGCTTTCTTT.

The chain recombines TRBV2 with TRBJ2-7; 8 bases agree with TRBD1. V gave up 8 bases and J gave up 0 bases; unmatched junction bases: 9. The CDR3 spans 15 residues. CDR1 is SNHLY and CDR2 is FYNNEI in the germline V gene. Here the CDR3 reads CASRQGTYASYEQYF. CDR3 sequence (DNA): TGTGCCAGCCGACAGGGGACCTACGCCTCCTACGAGCAGTACTTC.

This chain uses TRBV9 with TRBJ2-1; 8 bases are a match to TRBD2. CDR3 length: 15 residues. CDR1 and CDR2 (germline): SGDLS, YYNGEE. Unmatched junction bases numbered 5, after V lost 0 bases and J lost 6 bases. CDR3 in amino acids: CASSVVAGFFNEQFF. CDR3 bases: TGTGCCAGCAGCGTAGTAGCGGGGTTTTTCAATGAGCAGTTCTTC.

The chain carries TRBV29-1 and TRBJ2-7; TRBD1 aligns across 10 bases. Germline lookup yields CDR1 SQVTM and CDR2 ANQGSEA. The CDR3 runs 13 residues. J was trimmed by 4 bases and V by 4 bases; bases with no gene match: 4. The CDR3 loop reads CSVGTGGLYEQYF. CDR3 nucleotides: TGCAGCGTTGGGACAGGGGGTCTATACGAGCAGTACTTC.

The J gene is TRBJ2-2, the V gene TRBV11-1; 7 bases fit TRBD2. Germline CDR1 and CDR2: SGHAT and FQDESV (reference sequence). V trimming: 5 bases; J trimming: 6 bases; junction bases outside the gene matches: 6. CDR3 length: 14 amino acids. CDR3 amino acids: CASSQSGDPGELFF. DNA of the CDR3: TGTGCCAGCAGCCAGAGCGGGGACCCCGGGGAGCTGTTTTTT.

The V and J genes are TRBV18 and TRBJ1-5; 10 bases align to TRBD1. The V gene's germline CDR1 is KGHSH and CDR2 LQKENI. The CDR3 spans 15 residues. With V trimmed by 5 bases and J by 7 bases, 8 bases remained unmatched. The CDR3 sequence is CASSIGQGVGQPQHF. CDR3 bases: TGTGCCAGCTCAATCGGACAGGGGGTTGGGCAGCCCCAGCATTTT.

The V and J genes are TRBV7-9 and TRBJ2-1; D is ambiguous. The V gene lost 5 bases and the J gene lost 4 bases, with 12 bases spanning the gap. Germline assignment: CDR1 SEHNR and CDR2 FQNEAQ (reference sequence). The CDR3 covers 14 residues. The chain's CDR3 is CASSPSGHYNEQFF. The CDR3 nucleotides are TGTGCCAGCAGCCCCTCCGGGCATTACAATGAGCAGTTCTTC. The whole variable domain, remainder taken from reference TRBV7-9 and TRBJ2-1, is DTGVSQNPRHKITKRGQNVTFRCDPISEHNRLYWYRQTLGQGPEFLTYFQNEAQLEKSRLLSDRFSAERPKGSFSTLEIQRTEQGDSAMYLCASSPSGHYNEQFFGPGTRLTVL.

V gene TRBV28 combines with J gene TRBJ2-7, with D possibly called TRBD1 or TRBD2 (5 bases each). The length of the CDR3 is 14 residues. CDR1 and CDR2 (germline): MDHEN, SYDVKM. The ends were cut back, 4 bases at V and 2 bases at J, with 12 bases in the middle. The CDR3 coding sequence is TGTGCCAGCAGTTCTGGGGACGGCCCCTACGAGCAGTACTTC. Its translation is CASSSGDGPYEQYF.

This chain connects TRBV19 to TRBJ1-4; TRBD1 aligns across 9 bases. Germline V lookup: CDR1 LNHDA, CDR2 SQIVND (reference sequence). The V gene end was trimmed by 5 bases and the J gene end by 8 bases; junction bases not matched to a gene: 6. CDR3 length: 14 residues. The CDR3 sequence: CASSDGGTGEKLFF. CDR3 nucleotides: TGTGCCAGTAGTGACGGGGGGACAGGGGAAAAACTGTTTTTT.

This rearrangement joins TRBV4-3 to TRBJ2-7, with 7 bases lining up with TRBD2. Germline CDR1 reads LGHNA; CDR2 reads YSLEER. The CDR3 covers 13 residues. Unmatched junction bases numbered 1, after V lost 0 bases and J lost 5 bases. CDR3 DNA: TGCGCCAGCAGCCAAGATGGGGGGGACGAGCAGTACTTC. Its translation: CASSQDGGDEQYF.

This clone has just one count. The chain couples TRBV15 to TRBJ2-7, with 7 bases that match TRBD1. Germline trimming cut 0 bases from V and 3 bases from J; bases unmatched to any gene: 11. Per germline, CDR1 LNHNV and CDR2 YYDKDF (reference sequence). The CDR3 has 17 residues. The DNA for the CDR3 is TGTGCCACCAGCAGAGACCCCCGACAGGGACCCGACTACGAGCAGTACTTC. Protein sequence: CATSRDPRQGPDYEQYF.

V gene TRBV6-6 combines with J gene TRBJ1-5, with D maybe TRBD1 (6 bases). CDR1 is MNHNY, CDR2 SVGAGI, per germline (reference sequence). This CDR3 comprises 15 residues. The V gene lost 0 bases and the J gene lost 6 bases, with 12 bases spanning the gap. Written as DNA, the CDR3 is TGTGCCAGCAGTTACTCGAGAAAGGGGGGTCAGCCCCAGCATTTT. Translated: CASSYSRKGGQPQHF.

A few counts support this clone. The chain carries TRBV28 and TRBJ2-7; tentative D call: TRBD2 (6 bases). Germline-derived CDR1 and CDR2 are MDHEN and SYDVKM. The V end lost 7 bases, the J end lost 6 bases, and 13 bases lay between the germline ends. The CDR3 runs to 12 residues. As DNA, the CDR3 is TGTGCCAGCAACCGGGACTTTGGCGAGCAGTACTTC. It codes for CASNRDFGEQYF.

As concerns this clone: One end of the junction is discordant with germline, which a read error may explain. The CDR3 DNA follows: TGTGCCAGCAGGTTAGGGGACAATCAGCCCCAGCATTTT. Translated: CASRLGDNQPQHF. The chain couples TRBV7-2 to TRBJ1-5; D may be TRBD1 (5 bases). The CDR3 runs to 13 residues. Germline CDR1 SGHTA, CDR2 FQGNSA.

This chain connects TRBV7-9 to TRBJ2-7, with 8 bases matching TRBD1. The CDR3 runs to 15 residues. V dropped 7 bases and J dropped 7; count of bases not matched to a gene: 15. Germline V lookup: CDR1 SEHNR, CDR2 FQNEAQ (reference sequence). The CDR3 here is CASNSLRGPSGEQYF. In DNA form, the CDR3 reads TGTGCCAGCAACTCCCTCAGGGGGCCTTCGGGAGAGCAGTACTTC.

V gene TRBV27 combines with J gene TRBJ2-7; D ambiguous. V lost 3 bases, J lost 5 bases, and 5 bases lay in between. CDR3 length: 11 residues. CDR1 is MNHEY, CDR2 SMNVEV, per germline (reference sequence). CDR3 coding DNA: TGTGCCAGCAGTTTTAGGGACGAGCAGTACTTC. This encodes CASSFRDEQYF.

The chain combines TRBV30 with TRBJ2-7; TRBD1 aligns across 8 bases. V dropped 1 base and J dropped 2; count of bases not matched to a gene: 16. Germline-derived CDR1 and CDR2 are GTSNPN and SVGIG (reference sequence). The CDR3 covers 18 residues. The CDR3 is CAWSADLAQGATPYEQYF. In nucleotides, the CDR3 is TGTGCCTGGAGTGCCGACCTAGCGCAGGGGGCGACCCCCTACGAGCAGTACTTC.

V gene TRBV16 combines with J gene TRBJ2-7, with D tentatively TRBD1 or TRBD2 (5 bases each). The CDR3 totals 14 residues. The ends were cut back, 3 bases at V and 3 bases at J, with 12 bases in the middle. Germline values: CDR1 KGHSY, CDR2 FQNENV. CDR3 nucleotides: TGTGCCAGCAGCCACCCGGGACGTCGCTACGAGCAGTACTTC. Translated: CASSHPGRRYEQYF.

As DNA, the CDR3 is TGCAGCGTGGGACAGGGGAACACCGGGGAGCTGTTTTTT. This gives the protein CSVGQGNTGELFF. The chain combines TRBV29-1 with TRBJ2-2; 9 nucleotides match TRBD1. J gave up 1 base and V 6 bases, and 0 bases lay outside the gene matches. Germline-derived CDR1 and CDR2 are SQVTM and ANQGSEA. CDR3 length: 13 amino acids.

V gene TRBV5-6 combines with J gene TRBJ2-6; no reliable D call. In germline, CDR1 is SGHDT, CDR2 YYEEEE. Trimming took off 7 bases at V and 2 bases at J, with 16 bases between the two ends. This CDR3 is 16 amino acids long. CDR3 sequence reads: CASGSEGSAGANVLTF. CDR3 nucleotide sequence: TGTGCCAGCGGCAGTGAAGGGTCTGCTGGGGCCAACGTCCTGACTTTC. Variable domain in full (rest from reference TRBV5-6 and TRBJ2-6): DAGVTQSPTHLIKTRGQQVTLRCSPKSGHDTVSWYQQALGQGPQFIFQYYEEEERQRGNFPDRFSGHQFPNYSSELNVNALLLGDSALYLCASGSEGSAGANVLTFGAGSRLTVL.

The chain links TRBV27 to TRBJ1-5; D ambiguous. Looked up from germline, CDR1 is MNHEY and CDR2 is SMNVEV (reference sequence). This CDR3 is 13 amino acids long. V shed 1 base and J shed 4 bases, with 5 bases lying between them. In DNA, the CDR3 is TGTGCCAGCAGTTTATTTGGGAATCAGCCCCAGCATTTT. Amino acid sequence: CASSLFGNQPQHF.

The J gene is TRBJ2-1, the V gene TRBV6-5; 11 nucleotides match TRBD2. V shed 9 bases and J 3 bases; nucleotides not matched to a gene: 4. The CDR3 length is 14 residues. Germline lookup yields CDR1 MNHEY and CDR2 SVGAGI. The CDR3 DNA reads TGTGCCAGTCGACTAGCGGGACGCTACAATGAGCAGTTCTTC. Its translation: CASRLAGRYNEQFF.

This chain connects TRBV19 to TRBJ1-4, with D perhaps matching TRBD1 (6 bases). Trimming removed 5 bases at V and 5 bases at J, with 9 bases between. The CDR3 is made up of 13 amino acids. CDR1 is LNHDA, CDR2 SQIVND, per germline (reference sequence). CDR3 DNA sequence: TGTGCCAGTAGTGACAGGCTAAATGAAAAACTGTTTTTT. Translation gives CASSDRLNEKLFF. The whole variable domain, filled in from reference TRBV19 and TRBJ1-4, reads DGGITQSPKYLFRKEGQNVTLSCEQNLNHDAMYWYRQDPGQGLRLIYYSQIVNDFQKGDIAEGYSVSREKKESFPLTVTSAQKNPTAFYLCASSDRLNEKLFFGSGTQLSVL.

This chain joins TRBV6-5 and TRBJ2-5; no definite D call. Germline V lookup: CDR1 MNHEY, CDR2 SVGAGI. With 3 bases removed from V and 5 bases from J, the gap between germline ends came to 13 bases. This CDR3 spans 14 amino acids. The CDR3, as DNA: TGTGCCAGCAGTTATAGTGGGGAAGCGGAGACCCAGTACTTC. Its translation: CASSYSGEAETQYF.

This chain connects TRBV7-9 to TRBJ2-1, with D unclear. The V and J ends lost 1 base and 2 bases respectively, with 12 bases between them. This CDR3 has 16 residues. Germline loops: CDR1 SEHNR, CDR2 FQNEAQ (reference sequence). CDR3 sequence reads: CASSLGGLPPYNEQFF. CDR3 nucleotide sequence: TGTGCCAGCAGCTTAGGCGGCCTTCCCCCCTACAATGAGCAGTTCTTC.